The 24 T cell receptor beta chains presented below share a single source sample, sequenced in a study of persistence of HIV-infected CD4 T cells. Their antigen targets remain unknown. The immunoSEQ assay was version 4, run in survey mode. TCRdb keeps only in-frame clones here, not all; method: immunoSEQ multiplex PCR. In the table there are 40,000 to 55,000 clones, about 81% of which are singletons. Stimulation used around 10 ug/mL lysate from CMV-infected fibroblasts. Sorted nonresponding memory CD4+ T cells were CD40L-negative, CD69-negative, CD45RO-high. The sample here was CD4+ T cells sorted from PBMCs after roughly 20-hour stimulation, taken from a patient who received antiretroviral therapy. Receptor source: an adult man with HIV who was CMV-seropositive.

This sequence joins TRBV7-9 and TRBJ2-2; 8 bases match TRBD2. The germline gives CDR1 SEHNR, CDR2 FQNEAQ (reference sequence). This CDR3 spans 14 amino acids. V dropped 6 bases and J dropped 5; count of bases not matched to a gene: 5. CDR3 residues: CASRGLVSTGELFF. In nucleotides, the CDR3 is TGTGCCAGCAGGGGACTAGTCTCGACCGGGGAGCTGTTTTTT. Together with reference TRBV7-9 and TRBJ2-2, the CDR3 gives the full variable domain: DTGVSQNPRHKITKRGQNVTFRCDPISEHNRLYWYRQTLGQGPEFLTYFQNEAQLEKSRLLSDRFSAERPKGSFSTLEIQRTEQGDSAMYLCASRGLVSTGELFFGEGSRLTVL.

This sequence joins TRBV7-2 and TRBJ1-1, with TRBD1 matching 8 bases. Germline trimming cut 5 bases from V and 7 bases from J; bases unmatched to any gene: 6. The CDR3 is 13 residues long. Germline lookup yields CDR1 SGHTA and CDR2 FQGNSA. The CDR3 here is CASSLLQGGEAFF. CDR3 bases: TGTGCCAGCAGCCTCTTACAGGGGGGTGAAGCTTTCTTT.

The chain carries TRBV6-1 and TRBJ1-3; D may be TRBD1 (6 bases). The CDR3 is made up of 17 amino acids. Between the trimmed V and J ends, which lost 4 bases and 0 bases, there was a span of 16 bases. The germline V gene encodes CDR1 MNHNS and CDR2 SASEGT. CDR3 in DNA: TGTGCCAGCAGTGGGTGGGGGGGCACTAGCTCTGGAAACACCATATATTTT. This encodes CASSGWGGTSSGNTIYF.

The table lists this clone with a few counts. The chain has TRBV30 and TRBJ2-3; 10 nucleotides match TRBD2. Trimming removed 8 bases from V and 1 base from J; junction bases left unmatched: 6. There are 14 residues in the CDR3. The germline V gene encodes CDR1 GTSNPN and CDR2 SVGIG (reference sequence). CDR3 protein: CAASLAGRTDTQYF. CDR3 sequence (DNA): TGTGCCGCCTCACTAGCGGGGCGCACAGATACGCAGTATTTT.

The chain links TRBV9 to TRBJ1-2, with D hard to call. Germline V lookup: CDR1 SGDLS, CDR2 YYNGEE. Trimming removed 0 bases from V and 5 bases from J, with 14 bases in between. This CDR3 is 15 amino acids long. The CDR3 sequence is CASSVVRAGGYGYTF. CDR3 in DNA: TGTGCCAGCAGCGTAGTTAGAGCCGGTGGTTATGGCTACACCTTC.

This clone was counted once. V usage is TRBV5-5 and J usage is TRBJ2-4, with 9 bases matching TRBD1. The CDR3 sequence is 20 residues long. Looked up from germline, CDR1 is SGHKS and CDR2 is YYEKEE (reference sequence). V dropped 3 bases and J dropped 1; count of bases not matched to a gene: 17. The CDR3 region is CASSSTAGTGSILAKNIQYF. In DNA form, the CDR3 reads TGTGCCAGCAGCTCCACGGCGGGGACAGGGAGTATTCTGGCCAAAAACATTCAGTACTTC.

The rearrangement joins TRBV5-6 to TRBJ1-1; D is unclear. Trimming cost V 1 base and J 6 bases, with 7 bases left between them. Germline V gene sequence: CDR1 SGHDT, CDR2 YYEEEE. This CDR3 is built from 12 residues. The CDR3 bases are TGTGCCAGCAGCTTGTCCGGCCCTGAAGCTTTCTTT. Its protein product is CASSLSGPEAFF.

This chain uses TRBV5-8 with TRBJ1-2, with 7 bases lining up with TRBD1. This CDR3 contains 16 residues. V trimming: 4 bases; J trimming: 2 bases; junction bases outside the gene matches: 11. Germline lookup yields CDR1 SGHTS and CDR2 YDEGEE. CDR3 protein: CASSNPEGAANYGYTF. Here the CDR3 DNA reads TGTGCCAGCAGCAACCCAGAGGGGGCAGCGAACTATGGCTACACCTTC.

The CDR3 here is CASSRQEQETQYF. For the CDR3, the DNA is TGTGCCAGCAGTCGACAGGAGCAAGAGACCCAGTACTTC. The J gene is TRBJ2-5, the V gene TRBV6-5; perhaps TRBD1 as D (6 bases). Trimming cost V 5 bases and J 2 bases, with 9 bases left between them. Germline V gene data show CDR1 as MNHEY and CDR2 as SVGAGI. This CDR3 is 13 amino acids long.

V and J are TRBV6-1 and TRBJ1-2; D not certain. Germline loops: CDR1 MNHNS, CDR2 SASEGT. The germline V and J ends were trimmed by 6 bases and 3 bases, with 5 bases remaining between them. The CDR3 contains 11 residues. CDR3 coding DNA: TGTGCCAGCAGCCGGGACTATGGCTACACCTTC. Protein sequence: CASSRDYGYTF.

This clone is a singleton in its sample. This chain links TRBV7-9 with TRBJ2-3, with TRBD1 matching 8 bases. The CDR3 loop spans 13 amino acids. The germline gives CDR1 SEHNR, CDR2 FQNEAQ (reference sequence). Trimming took 5 bases from V and 6 from J; bases not matched to a gene: 4. The CDR3 nucleotides read TGTGCCAGCAGCGCGACAGGGGTGGATACGCAGTATTTT. Translation gives CASSATGVDTQYF.

V and J are TRBV2 and TRBJ2-7; D gene ambiguous. Per germline, CDR1 SNHLY and CDR2 FYNNEI. Trimming stripped 2 bases from V and 3 bases from J, with 14 bases between. The CDR3 consists of 15 residues. CDR3 coding DNA: TGTGCCAGCAGTGAACCCCAAGCTGGTTACTACGAGCAGTACTTC. Translating it yields CASSEPQAGYYEQYF.

This clone has only one observation. The chain couples TRBV18 to TRBJ2-7; 7 bases are a match to TRBD2. J lost 1 base, V lost 5 bases, and 5 bases had no gene match. Germline-derived CDR1 and CDR2 are KGHSH and LQKENI. This CDR3 is built from 14 residues. CDR3 DNA sequence: TGTGCCAGCTCAGTAGCGGGTGCTTCCTACGAGCAGTACTTC. Translating it yields CASSVAGASYEQYF.

The gene calls are TRBV3-1 (or the pseudogene TRBV3-2) and TRBJ1-2; D not certain. Germline V CDR1 and CDR2: LGHDT, YNNKEL (reference sequence). This CDR3 is built from 13 residues. Trimming took off 1 base at V and 4 bases at J, with 7 bases between the two ends. CDR3 protein: CASSQASSYGYTF. CDR3 sequence (DNA): TGTGCCAGCAGCCAAGCCAGTAGCTATGGCTACACCTTC.

This chain joins TRBV9 and TRBJ2-2; 14 bases align to TRBD2. The CDR3 runs 16 residues. CDR1 and CDR2 (germline): SGDLS, YYNGEE. V lost 4 bases to trimming and J lost 6 bases; unmatched junction nucleotides: 5. The CDR3 sequence is CASSSPGLAGAGELFF. CDR3 in DNA: TGTGCCAGCAGCTCCCCGGGACTAGCGGGAGCCGGGGAGCTGTTTTTT. The full variable domain, with the rest looked up from reference TRBV9 and TRBJ2-2, is DSGVTQTPKHLITATGQRVTLRCSPRSGDLSVYWYQQSLDQGLQFLIQYYNGEERAKGNILERFSAQQFPDLHSELNLSSLELGDSALYFCASSSPGLAGAGELFFGEGSRLTVL.

The J gene is TRBJ2-5, the V gene TRBV4-1; either TRBD1 or TRBD2 may fit D (7 bases each). From germline, CDR1 is MGHRA and CDR2 YSYEKL. The CDR3 spans 16 residues. Trimming took 4 bases from V and 4 from J, leaving 19 bases between them. The CDR3 DNA is TGCGCCAGCAGCCCCAAGCGGGGAGCAGGGGGAGAGACCCAGTACTTC. Translating it yields CASSPKRGAGGETQYF.

The chain combines TRBV6-5 with TRBJ1-1; D gene unclear. V shed 5 bases and J shed 4 bases, with 14 bases lying between them. The germline CDR1 and CDR2 sequences are MNHEY and SVGAGI. The CDR3 has 14 residues. This chain's CDR3 is CASSPPGFGTEAFF. The CDR3 region has the DNA TGTGCCAGCAGTCCCCCGGGGTTTGGCACTGAAGCTTTCTTT.

V is TRBV21-1 and J is TRBJ1-4; no DNA check was done on the table's D call, TRBD1. TRBV21-1 is a pseudogene locus. The CDR3 contains 15 residues. The CDR3 loop reads CASSKASGIEEKLFF. For the CDR3, the DNA is TGTGCCAGCAGCAAAGCGTCAGGGATAGAGGAAAAACTGTTTTTT.

The chain carries TRBV30 and TRBJ1-5; no clear D. CDR1 is GTSNPN and CDR2 is SVGIG in the germline V gene (reference sequence). The CDR3 runs 15 residues. Trimming shortened V by 1 base and J by 0 bases, and 10 bases separated the two germline ends. CDR3 DNA: TGTGCCTGGAGTGGGACTCCGTATAGCAATCAGCCCCAGCATTTT. Translating it yields CAWSGTPYSNQPQHF.

The chain recombines TRBV6-5 with TRBJ1-1, with a tentative D call TRBD1 (5 bases). Germline V CDR1 and CDR2: MNHEY, SVGAGI. The CDR3 consists of 16 residues. V dropped 1 base and J dropped 0 bases, with 12 bases sitting between them. CDR3 coding DNA: TGTGCCAGCAGTTACTACGGGGACGGGTTGAACACTGAAGCTTTCTTT. Its protein is CASSYYGDGLNTEAFF.

The chain links TRBV4-3 to TRBJ1-4; D is perhaps TRBD1 (5 bases). There are 15 residues in the CDR3. The ends were cut back, 2 bases at V and 14 bases at J, with 21 bases in the middle. CDR1 is LGHNA and CDR2 is YSLEER in the germline V gene. The CDR3 region has the DNA TGCGCCAGCAGCCAAACAGGTCACAGTGAAAAAGGGCTGTTTTTT. Residues: CASSQTGHSEKGLFF.

The chain joins TRBV14 to TRBJ2-7, with 10 bases lining up with TRBD2. Germline loops: CDR1 SGHDN, CDR2 FVKESK. This CDR3 is 17 amino acids long. The ends lost 4 bases at V and 4 bases at J; junction bases unmatched: 13. The CDR3 sequence: CASSLRSGRAEGYEQYF. Here the CDR3 DNA reads TGTGCCAGCAGCCTCCGGAGCGGGAGGGCCGAGGGGTACGAGCAGTACTTC.

This clone rates as medium-sized. The V call is TRBV11-1, the J call TRBJ1-1; D is undetermined. The CDR3 covers 14 residues. CDR1 and CDR2 (germline): SGHAT, FQDESV (reference sequence). V shed 2 bases and J shed 4 bases, with 11 bases lying between them. The CDR3, as DNA: TGTGCCAGCAGCTTAAGGAGGACGGGCACTGAAGCTTTCTTT. Its protein product is CASSLRRTGTEAFF.

This chain joins TRBV6-5 and TRBJ2-7; D is uncertain. The germline CDR1 and CDR2 sequences are MNHEY and SVGAGI. Trimming cost V 5 bases and J 6 bases, with 8 bases left between them. The CDR3 runs 11 residues. CDR3 sequence: CASSHGPEQYF. CDR3 in DNA: TGTGCCAGCAGTCACGGACCCGAGCAGTACTTC.